Here is one TCR beta chain with its context. Its antigen is currently unknown. This entry belongs to a study of T cell responses to AZD1222 COVID-19 vaccine. Profiled with immunoSEQ multiplex PCR; TCRdb holds only in-frame clones, not every one. The sample lists more than 250,000 clones, approximately 95% occurring once. CDR3 length: 14 residues. V shed 5 bases and J shed 5 bases, with 16 bases lying between them. Germline lookup yields CDR1 SGHKS and CDR2 YYEKEE (reference sequence). Whole-study results and caveats: Clonal diversity was possibly underestimated, and the donors were mostly white British, with more females. Vaccine-associated CD4 TCRs ranged over spike, dominating at 160-218 and 743-854.

This receptor was identified in an adult in good health. This chain connects TRBV5-5 to TRBJ1-1; D not certain. Sequencing was performed on peripheral blood, taken on day 0 of AZD1222 vaccination. DNA of the CDR3: TGTGCCAGCAGGCTCTACAGTAGCATGACTGAAGCTTTCTTT. This encodes CASRLYSSMTEAFF.